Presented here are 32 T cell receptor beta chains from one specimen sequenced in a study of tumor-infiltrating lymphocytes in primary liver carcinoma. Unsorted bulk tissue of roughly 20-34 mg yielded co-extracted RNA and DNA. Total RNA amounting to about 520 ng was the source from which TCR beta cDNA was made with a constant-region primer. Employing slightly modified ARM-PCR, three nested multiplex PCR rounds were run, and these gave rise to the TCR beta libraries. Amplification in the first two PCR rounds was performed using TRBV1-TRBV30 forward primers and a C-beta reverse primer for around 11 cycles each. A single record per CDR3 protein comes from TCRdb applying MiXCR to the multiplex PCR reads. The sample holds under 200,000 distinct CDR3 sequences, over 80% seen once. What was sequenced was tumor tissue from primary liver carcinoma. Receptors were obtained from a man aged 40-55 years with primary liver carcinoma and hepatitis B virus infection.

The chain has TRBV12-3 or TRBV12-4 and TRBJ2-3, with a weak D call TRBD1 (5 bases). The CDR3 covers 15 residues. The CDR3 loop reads CDRTLRGENTDTQYF. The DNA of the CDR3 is TGTGACAGGACCCTGAGAGGAGAAAACACAGATACGCAGTATTTT.

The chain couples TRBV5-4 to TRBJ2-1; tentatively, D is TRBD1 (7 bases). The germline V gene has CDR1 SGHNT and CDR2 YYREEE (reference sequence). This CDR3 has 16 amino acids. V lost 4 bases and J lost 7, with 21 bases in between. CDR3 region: CASSPDGGGCVNEQFF. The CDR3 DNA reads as TGTGCCAGCAGCCCCGACGGAGGGGGCTGTGTGAATGAGCAGTTCTTC.

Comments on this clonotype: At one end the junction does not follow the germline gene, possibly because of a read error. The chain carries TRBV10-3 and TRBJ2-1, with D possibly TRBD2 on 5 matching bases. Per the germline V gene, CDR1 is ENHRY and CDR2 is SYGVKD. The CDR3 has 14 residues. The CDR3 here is CAISEASKDDEHFF. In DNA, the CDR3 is TGTGCCATCAGTGAGGCTAGCAAGGACGATGAGCACTTCTTC.

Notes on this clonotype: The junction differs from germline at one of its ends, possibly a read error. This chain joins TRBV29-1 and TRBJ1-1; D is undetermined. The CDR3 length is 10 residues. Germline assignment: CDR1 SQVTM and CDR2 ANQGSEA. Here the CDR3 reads CSVPDTEVFF. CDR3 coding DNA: TGCAGCGTACCTGACACCGAAGTTTTCTTT.

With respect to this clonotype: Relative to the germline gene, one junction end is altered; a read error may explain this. This CDR3 reads CAISRTSWRVGSYEQYF. DNA of the CDR3: TGCGCCATCAGCCGGACTAGCTGGAGGGTAGGGTCCTACGAGCAGTACTTC. The genes are TRBV5-1 and TRBJ2-7, with 8 bases fitting TRBD2. The germline V gene encodes CDR1 SGHRS and CDR2 YFSETQ. There are 17 residues in the CDR3.

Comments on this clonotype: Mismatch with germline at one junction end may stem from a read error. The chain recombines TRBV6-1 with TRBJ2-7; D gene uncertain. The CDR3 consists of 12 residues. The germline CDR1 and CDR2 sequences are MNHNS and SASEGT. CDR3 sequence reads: CVSDMVDYEQYF. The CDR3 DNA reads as TGTGTCAGCGATATGGTAGACTACGAGCAGTACTTC.

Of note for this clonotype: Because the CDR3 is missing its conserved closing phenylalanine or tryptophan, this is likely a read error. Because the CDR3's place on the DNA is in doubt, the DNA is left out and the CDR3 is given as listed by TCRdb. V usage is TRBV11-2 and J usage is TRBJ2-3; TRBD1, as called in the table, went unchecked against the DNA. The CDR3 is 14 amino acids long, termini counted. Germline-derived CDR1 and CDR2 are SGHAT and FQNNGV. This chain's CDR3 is CASSPPGRAYTQYS.

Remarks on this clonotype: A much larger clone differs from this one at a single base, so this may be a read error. The CDR3 spells CARSVKGNQPQHF. The CDR3 region has the DNA TGTGCCCGGAGTGTTAAGGGCAATCAGCCCCAGCATTTT. The chain links TRBV30 to TRBJ1-5; D not certain. This CDR3 has 13 amino acids. Germline values: CDR1 GTSNPN, CDR2 SVGIG (reference sequence).

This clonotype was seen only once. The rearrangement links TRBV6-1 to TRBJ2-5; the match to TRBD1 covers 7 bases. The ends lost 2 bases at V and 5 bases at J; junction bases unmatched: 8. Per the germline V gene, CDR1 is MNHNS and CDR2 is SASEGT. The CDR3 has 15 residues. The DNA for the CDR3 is TGTGCCAGCAGTGAAATACAAGGGGGCCAGGAGACCCAGTACTTC. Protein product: CASSEIQGGQETQYF.

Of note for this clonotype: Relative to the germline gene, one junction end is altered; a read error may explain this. The CDR3 DNA reads TGTGCCAGCAACCGAGAAGCAAGCTCTGGAGCCAACGTCCTGACTTTC. It encodes CASNREASSGANVLTF. This chain links TRBV4-2 with TRBJ2-6; D uncertain. The CDR3 runs 16 residues. Germline loops: CDR1 LGHNA, CDR2 YNFKEQ.

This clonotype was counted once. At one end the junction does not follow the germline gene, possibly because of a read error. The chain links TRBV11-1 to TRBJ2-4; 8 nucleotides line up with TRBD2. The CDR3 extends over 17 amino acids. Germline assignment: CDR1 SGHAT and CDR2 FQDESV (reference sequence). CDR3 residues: CPSSFPGTSGTNNIQYF. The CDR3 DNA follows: TGTCCCAGCAGCTTTCCCGGGACTAGTGGGACCAACAATATTCAGTACTTC.

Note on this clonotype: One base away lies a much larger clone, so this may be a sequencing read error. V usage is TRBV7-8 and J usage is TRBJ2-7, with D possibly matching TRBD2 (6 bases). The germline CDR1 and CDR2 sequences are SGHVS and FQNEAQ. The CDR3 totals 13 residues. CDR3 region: CASSPSGEYVQYF. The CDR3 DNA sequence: TGTGCCAGCAGCCCTTCGGGGGAATACGTGCAGTACTTC. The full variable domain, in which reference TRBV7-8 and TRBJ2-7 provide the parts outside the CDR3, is GAGVSQSPRYKVAKRGQDVALRCDPISGHVSLFWYQQALGQGPEFLTYFQNEAQLDKSGLPSDRFFAERPEGSVSTLKIQRTQQEDSAVYLCASSPSGEYVQYFGPGTRLTVT.

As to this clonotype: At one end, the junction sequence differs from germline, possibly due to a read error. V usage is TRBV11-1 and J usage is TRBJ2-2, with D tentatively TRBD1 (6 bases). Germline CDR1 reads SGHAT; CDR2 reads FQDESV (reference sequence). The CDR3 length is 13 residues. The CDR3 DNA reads TGTACCAGCAACTTTTGGGACACCGGGGAGCTGTATTTT. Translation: CTSNFWDTGELYF.

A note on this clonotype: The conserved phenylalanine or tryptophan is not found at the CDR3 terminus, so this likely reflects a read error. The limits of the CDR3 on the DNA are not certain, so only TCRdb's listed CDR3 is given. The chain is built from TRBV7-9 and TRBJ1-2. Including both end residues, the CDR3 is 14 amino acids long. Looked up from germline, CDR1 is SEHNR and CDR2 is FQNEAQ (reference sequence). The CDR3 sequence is CASRWDGGFHGYTS.

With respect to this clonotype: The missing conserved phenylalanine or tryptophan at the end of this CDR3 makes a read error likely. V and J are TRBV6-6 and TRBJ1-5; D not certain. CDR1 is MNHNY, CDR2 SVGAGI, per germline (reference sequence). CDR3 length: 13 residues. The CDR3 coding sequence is TGTGCCAGCAGTGGATTTAGCAATCATCCCCAGCATATT. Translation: CASSGFSNHPQHI.

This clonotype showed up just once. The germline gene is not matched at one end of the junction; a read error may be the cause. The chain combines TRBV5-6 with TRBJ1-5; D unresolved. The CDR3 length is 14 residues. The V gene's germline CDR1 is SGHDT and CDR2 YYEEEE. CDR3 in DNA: TGTGCCAGCAGCACCCAGGAGGGAAATCAGCCCCAGCATTTC. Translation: CASSTQEGNQPQHF.

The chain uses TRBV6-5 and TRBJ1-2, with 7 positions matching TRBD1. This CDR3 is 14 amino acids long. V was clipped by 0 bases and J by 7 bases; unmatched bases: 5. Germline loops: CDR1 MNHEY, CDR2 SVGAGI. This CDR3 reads CASSYSRDSCGYTF. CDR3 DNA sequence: TGTGCCAGCAGTTACTCGAGGGACAGCTGTGGCTACACCTTC.

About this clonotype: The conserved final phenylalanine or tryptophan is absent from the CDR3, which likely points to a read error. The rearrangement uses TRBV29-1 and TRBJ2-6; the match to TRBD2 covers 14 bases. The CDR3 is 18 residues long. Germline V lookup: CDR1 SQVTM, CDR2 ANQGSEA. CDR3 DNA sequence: TGCAGCGTTGGAGGGACTAGCGGGAGCCTCTCTGGGGCCAATGTCCTGACTCTC. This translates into CSVGGTSGSLSGANVLTL.

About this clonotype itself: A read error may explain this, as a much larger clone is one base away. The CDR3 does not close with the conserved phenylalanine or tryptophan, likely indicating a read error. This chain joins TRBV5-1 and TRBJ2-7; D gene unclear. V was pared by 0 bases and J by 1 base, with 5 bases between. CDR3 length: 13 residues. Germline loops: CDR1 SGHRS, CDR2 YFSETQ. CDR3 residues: CASSLVTSYEQYC. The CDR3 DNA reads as TGCGCCAGCAGCTTGGTGACGTCCTACGAGCAGTACTGC.

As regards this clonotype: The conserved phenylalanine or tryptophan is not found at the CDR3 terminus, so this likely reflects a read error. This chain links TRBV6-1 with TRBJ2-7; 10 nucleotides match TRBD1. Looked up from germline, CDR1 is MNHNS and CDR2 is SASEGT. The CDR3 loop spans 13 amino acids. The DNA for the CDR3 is TGTGCCACCGAGACAGGGGGCCACTACAAGCAGTACTGC. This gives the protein CATETGGHYKQYC.

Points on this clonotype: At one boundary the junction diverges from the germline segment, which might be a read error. This CDR3 is CSAITSGTGTPYKQYF. DNA for the CDR3: TGCAGCGCCATAACTTCTGGGACCGGCACTCCCTACAAGCAGTACTTC. The V call is TRBV29-1, the J call TRBJ2-7, with D perhaps assigned TRBD1 or TRBD2 (5 bases each). The CDR3 contains 16 residues. Germline loops: CDR1 SQVTM, CDR2 ANQGSEA.

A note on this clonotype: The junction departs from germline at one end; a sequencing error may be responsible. The CDR3 here is CASNPFGLVPETQYF. The CDR3 DNA follows: TGTGCCAGCAACCCCTTCGGGCTAGTCCCAGAGACTCAGTACTTC. J is TRBJ2-5 and V is TRBV11-2, with D hard to call. CDR1 and CDR2 from the germline V gene are SGHAT and FQNNGV. The length of the CDR3 is 15 residues.

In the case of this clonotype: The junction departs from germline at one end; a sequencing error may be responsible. The CDR3: CASCLGQGAVNERFF. The CDR3 nucleotides are TGTGCCAGCTGTTTGGGACAGGGAGCTGTCAATGAGCGGTTCTTC. This chain joins TRBV12-3 or TRBV12-4 and TRBJ2-1; 9 positions agree with TRBD1. This CDR3 is built from 15 residues.

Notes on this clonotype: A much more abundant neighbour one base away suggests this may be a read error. DNA for the CDR3: TGCGCCAGCAGCTTGATTGAAAGTGGCTACAATGAGCATTTCTTC. Translation gives CASSLIESGYNEHFF. The chain recombines TRBV5-1 with TRBJ2-1; no firm D call. Germline CDR1 SGHRS, CDR2 YFSETQ. This CDR3 has 15 residues.

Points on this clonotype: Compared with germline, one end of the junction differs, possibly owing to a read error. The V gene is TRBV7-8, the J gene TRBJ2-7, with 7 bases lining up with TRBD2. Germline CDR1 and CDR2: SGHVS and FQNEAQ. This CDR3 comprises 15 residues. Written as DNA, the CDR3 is TGTGCCAGCAGCGTAATCGCTGCGAGCCGGGGGGAGCACTACTTC. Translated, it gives CASSVIAASRGEHYF. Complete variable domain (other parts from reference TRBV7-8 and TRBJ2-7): GAGVSQSPRYKVAKRGQDVALRCDPISGHVSLFWYQQALGQGPEFLTYFQNEAQLDKSGLPSDRFFAERPEGSVSTLKIQRTQQEDSAVYLCASSVIAASRGEHYFGPGTRLTVT.

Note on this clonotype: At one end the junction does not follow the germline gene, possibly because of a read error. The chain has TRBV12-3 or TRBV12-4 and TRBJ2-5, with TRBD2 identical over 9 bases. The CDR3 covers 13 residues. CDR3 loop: CACSPSGTETQYF. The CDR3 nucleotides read TGTGCCTGCAGTCCTAGCGGGACGGAGACCCAGTACTTC.

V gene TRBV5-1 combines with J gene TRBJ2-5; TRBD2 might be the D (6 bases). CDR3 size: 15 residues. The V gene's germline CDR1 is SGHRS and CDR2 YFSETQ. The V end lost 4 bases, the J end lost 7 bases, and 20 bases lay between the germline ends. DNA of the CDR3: TGCGCCAGCAGCCCATTGAGGGTCGGGGGAGGGACCCAGTACTTC. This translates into CASSPLRVGGGTQYF.

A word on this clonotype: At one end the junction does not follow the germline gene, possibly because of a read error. CDR3 protein: CGAGAGSGTDTQYF. In nucleotides, the CDR3 is TGCGGCGCCGGGGCGGGATCCGGCACAGATACGCAGTATTTC. The genes are TRBV29-1 and TRBJ2-3, with a weak D call TRBD2 (6 bases). CDR3 size: 14 residues. Germline V gene sequence: CDR1 SQVTM, CDR2 ANQGSEA.

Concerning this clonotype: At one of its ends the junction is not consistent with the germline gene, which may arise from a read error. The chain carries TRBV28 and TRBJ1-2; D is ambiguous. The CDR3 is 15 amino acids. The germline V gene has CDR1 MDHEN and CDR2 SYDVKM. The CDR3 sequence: CACRSPGQWRNGYTF. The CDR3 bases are TGTGCCTGCAGGTCTCCGGGTCAGTGGAGAAATGGCTACACCTTC.

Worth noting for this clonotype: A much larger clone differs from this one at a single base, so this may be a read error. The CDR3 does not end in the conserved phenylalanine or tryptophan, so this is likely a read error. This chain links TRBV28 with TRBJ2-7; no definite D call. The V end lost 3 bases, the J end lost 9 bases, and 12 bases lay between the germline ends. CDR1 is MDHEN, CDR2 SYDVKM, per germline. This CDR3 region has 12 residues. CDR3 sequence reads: CASSFGLERQYY. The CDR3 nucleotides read TGTGCCAGCAGTTTTGGGTTAGAGCGGCAGTACTAC.

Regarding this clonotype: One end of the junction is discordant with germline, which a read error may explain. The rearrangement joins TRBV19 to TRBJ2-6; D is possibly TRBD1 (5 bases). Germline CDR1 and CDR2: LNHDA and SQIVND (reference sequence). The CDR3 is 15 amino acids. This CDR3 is CASSVVMSGANVLTF. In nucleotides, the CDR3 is TGTGCCAGTAGTGTAGTGATGTCTGGGGCCAACGTCCTCACTTTC.

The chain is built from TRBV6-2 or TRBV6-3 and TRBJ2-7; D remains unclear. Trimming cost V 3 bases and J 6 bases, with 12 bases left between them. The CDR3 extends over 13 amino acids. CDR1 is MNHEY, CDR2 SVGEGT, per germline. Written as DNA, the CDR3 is TGTGCCAGCAGTTATGAGGTACCTTTCGAGCAGTACTTC. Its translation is CASSYEVPFEQYF.